These 27 T cell receptor beta chains were sequenced from one sample in a study of blood T cell repertoires in COVID-19. Sequencing used immunoSEQ multiplex PCR; TCRdb keeps in-frame clones, though not all of them. The sample yields 160,000 or so clones, around 80% seen once. What was sequenced was peripheral blood. Receptors were obtained from a woman of 80 years or more with acute or convalescent COVID-19.

The V and J genes are TRBV5-4 and TRBJ1-1; no firm D call. Germline V gene lookup returns CDR1 SGHNT and CDR2 YYREEE (reference sequence). This CDR3 region has 15 residues. Between the trimmed V and J ends, which lost 4 bases and 10 bases, there was a span of 23 bases. Here the CDR3 DNA reads TGTGCCAGCAGCCGCGACAATCCTCCGGAAAACACAGCTTTCTTT. Translating it yields CASSRDNPPENTAFF.

The rearrangement uses TRBV5-1 and TRBJ2-5, with D perhaps TRBD2 (5 bases). Germline V CDR1 and CDR2: SGHRS, YFSETQ. This CDR3 is built from 13 residues. V lost 4 bases, J lost 5 bases, and 12 bases lay in between. CDR3 nucleotides: TGCGCCAGCAGCCGTGCGGGTTTGGAGACCCAGTACTTC. Its protein is CASSRAGLETQYF. The full variable domain, in which reference TRBV5-1 and TRBJ2-5 provide the parts outside the CDR3, is KAGVTQTPRYLIKTRGQQVTLSCSPISGHRSVSWYQQTPGQGLQFLFEYFSETQRNKGNFPGRFSGRQFSNSRSEMNVSTLELGDSALYLCASSRAGLETQYFGPGTRLLVL.

The chain is built from TRBV6-5 and TRBJ1-2; D possibly corresponds to TRBD1 (5 bases). Between the trimmed V and J ends, which lost 4 bases and 2 bases, there was a span of 11 bases. The CDR3 extends over 14 amino acids. Germline CDR1 MNHEY, CDR2 SVGAGI. The CDR3 sequence is CASSFVRANYGYTF. In DNA form, the CDR3 reads TGTGCCAGCAGTTTCGTCAGGGCGAACTATGGCTACACCTTC.

The count of this clone is one. The gene calls are TRBV3-1 (or the pseudogene TRBV3-2) and TRBJ2-7, with 10 bases lining up with TRBD1. Losses at the gene ends were 3 bases for V and 3 bases for J; bases not matched to a gene: 5. The CDR3 has 15 amino acids. Germline V lookup: CDR1 LGHDT, CDR2 YNNKEL (reference sequence). CDR3 bases: TGTGCCAGCAGCCAGACAGGGGGCAACCACTACGAGCAGTACTTC. Translation gives CASSQTGGNHYEQYF.

The sample holds one count of this clone. The J gene is TRBJ1-1, the V gene TRBV6-5; TRBD1 aligns across 7 bases. The germline gives CDR1 MNHEY, CDR2 SVGAGI. The CDR3 runs 13 residues. Trimming at V came to 1 base and at J to 7 bases, leaving 3 bases not matched to a gene. The CDR3 region is CASSYWRDSEAFF. CDR3 DNA sequence: TGTGCCAGCAGTTACTGGCGGGACAGTGAAGCTTTCTTT.

The V gene is TRBV7-3, the J gene TRBJ2-1; unclear D gene. V dropped 5 bases and J dropped 1 base, with 12 bases sitting between them. The V gene's germline CDR1 is SGHTA and CDR2 FQGTGA. This CDR3 is 15 amino acids long. CDR3 coding DNA: TGTGCCAGCAGCCCCCAACCACAATCCTACAATGAGCAGTTCTTC. It yields the protein CASSPQPQSYNEQFF. The variable domain in full, with the rest retrieved from reference TRBV7-3 and TRBJ2-1, is GAGVSQTPSNKVTEKGKYVELRCDPISGHTALYWYRQSLGQGPEFLIYFQGTGAADDSGLPNDRFFAVRPEGSVSTLKIQRTERGDSAVYLCASSPQPQSYNEQFFGPGTRLTVL.

This clone has just one count. This sequence joins TRBV19 and TRBJ1-2, with 7 nucleotides matching TRBD1. The V and J ends lost 3 bases and 4 bases, in that order; junction bases with no gene match: 11. Germline CDR1 reads LNHDA; CDR2 reads SQIVND (reference sequence). The CDR3 consists of 16 residues. The CDR3 coding sequence is TGTGCCAGTAGTATTCTCTGGACAGGTTTGGGCTATGGCTACACCTTC. This codes for CASSILWTGLGYGYTF.

V usage is TRBV7-2 and J usage is TRBJ1-1; 7 bases are a match to TRBD1. V gave up 5 bases and J gave up 5 bases; unmatched junction bases: 5. Germline loops: CDR1 SGHTA, CDR2 FQGNSA. The CDR3 is made up of 13 amino acids. The CDR3 DNA follows: TGTGCCAGCAGCGTCAGGGGGAGGACTGAAGCTTTCTTT. Its translation is CASSVRGRTEAFF.

Here the CDR3 DNA reads TGTGCCAGCAGGAGGACTGGGAACGAGCAGTACTTC. Its protein is CASRRTGNEQYF. This chain joins TRBV2 and TRBJ2-7; the D gene is possibly TRBD2 (5 bases). Germline CDR1 reads SNHLY; CDR2 reads FYNNEI. V was clipped by 6 bases and J by 5 bases, with 11 bases between them. The CDR3 extends over 12 amino acids.

V is TRBV6-5 and J is TRBJ1-1; possible D gene TRBD1, 6 bases. Trimming pared 6 bases from V and 5 bases from J, leaving 13 bases between. Per germline, CDR1 MNHEY and CDR2 SVGAGI. The CDR3 spans 13 residues. The CDR3 spells CASSALRGTEAFF. The CDR3 DNA sequence: TGTGCCAGCAGCGCTCTCAGGGGAACTGAAGCTTTCTTT.

The J gene is TRBJ2-1, the V gene TRBV9; D may be TRBD2 (5 bases). This CDR3 has 14 amino acids. The ends were cut back, 4 bases at V and 8 bases at J, with 16 bases in the middle. The germline V gene has CDR1 SGDLS and CDR2 YYNGEE. As DNA, the CDR3 is TGTGCCAGCAGCCCGTCGGGGTATTCCCATGAGCAGTTCTTC. It is translated as CASSPSGYSHEQFF.

The chain joins TRBV28 to TRBJ1-4; D is perhaps TRBD1 (6 bases). V dropped 5 bases and J dropped 0 bases, with 13 bases sitting between them. The CDR3 contains 16 residues. Germline loops: CDR1 MDHEN, CDR2 SYDVKM. This chain's CDR3 is CASSPGGLATNEKLFF. The CDR3 DNA sequence: TGTGCCAGCAGTCCGGGGGGCCTTGCAACTAATGAAAAACTGTTTTTT. The variable domain in full, completed from reference TRBV28 and TRBJ1-4, reads DVKVTQSSRYLVKRTGEKVFLECVQDMDHENMFWYRQDPGLGLRLIYFSYDVKMKEKGDIPEGYSVSREKKERFSLILESASTNQTSMYLCASSPGGLATNEKLFFGSGTQLSVL.

The genes are TRBV10-3 and TRBJ1-2; TRBD1 might be the D (6 bases). Germline V gives CDR1 ENHRY, CDR2 SYGVKD. Between the trimmed V and J ends, which lost 4 bases and 6 bases, there was a span of 15 bases. This CDR3 region has 14 residues. The CDR3 region is CAISGGGRRDGYTF. The CDR3 bases are TGTGCCATCAGTGGCGGGGGGCGGCGAGATGGCTACACCTTC.

The chain employs TRBV7-8 and TRBJ2-7; 10 nucleotides agree with TRBD2. The CDR3 sequence is 15 residues long. CDR1 and CDR2 (germline): SGHVS, FQNEAQ. V was pared by 6 bases and J by 2 bases, with 7 bases of the junction left unmatched. The CDR3 spells CASSWASGGAYEQYF. The CDR3, as DNA: TGTGCCAGCAGTTGGGCTAGCGGGGGAGCCTACGAGCAGTACTTC.

The chain links TRBV7-2 to TRBJ1-4, with a weak D call TRBD1 (6 bases). CDR1 is SGHTA and CDR2 is FQGNSA in the germline V gene. There are 15 residues in the CDR3. V shed 1 base and J shed 8 bases, with 14 bases lying between them. The CDR3 region has the DNA TGTGCCAGCAGCTTAGACGGTGGACAGCGCGAAAAACTGTTTTTT. It codes for CASSLDGGQREKLFF.

The chain employs TRBV7-2 and TRBJ2-7; 10 bases line up with TRBD1. The CDR3 extends over 13 amino acids. Germline CDR1 and CDR2: SGHTA and FQGNSA. J lost 7 bases, V lost 5 bases, and 5 bases had no gene match. CDR3 bases: TGTGCCAGCAGCCTGGACAGGGGGAGAGAGCAGTACTTC. Protein sequence: CASSLDRGREQYF.

The chain uses TRBV15 and TRBJ2-3; D unclear. The CDR3 has 12 amino acids. Trimming removed 8 bases from V and 6 bases from J, with 12 bases in between. Germline V gene data show CDR1 as LNHNV and CDR2 as YYDKDF (reference sequence). Here the CDR3 DNA reads TGTGCCACCGCTGAGTACCCGGATACGCAGTATTTT. This gives the protein CATAEYPDTQYF.

This chain joins TRBV6-5 and TRBJ1-2, with a tentative D call TRBD1 (6 bases). Germline CDR1 reads MNHEY; CDR2 reads SVGAGI. The CDR3 is 15 amino acids. V dropped 6 bases and J dropped 3 bases, with 17 bases sitting between them. The CDR3 protein is CASSLLLSGDYGYTF. In DNA, the CDR3 is TGTGCCAGCAGCCTCCTACTATCAGGGGACTATGGCTACACCTTC.

The CDR3 loop reads CASSFKRLAGVRDEQFF. In DNA, the CDR3 is TGTGCCAGCAGCTTCAAAAGACTAGCGGGAGTTAGGGATGAGCAGTTCTTC. The chain couples TRBV7-2 to TRBJ2-1, with 12 bases aligning to TRBD2. The CDR3 runs to 17 residues. V trimming: 3 bases; J trimming: 8 bases; junction bases outside the gene matches: 11. Per germline, CDR1 SGHTA and CDR2 FQGNSA.

This clone was seen more than once but under ten times. This chain uses TRBV7-2 with TRBJ1-3; weak D call: TRBD1 (6 bases). The CDR3 covers 15 residues. Between the trimmed V and J ends, which lost 7 bases and 0 bases, there was a span of 13 bases. Germline V gene lookup returns CDR1 SGHTA and CDR2 FQGNSA. The CDR3 nucleotides read TGTGCCAGCACCGCACAGGGTTTCTCTGGAAACACCATATATTTT. This encodes CASTAQGFSGNTIYF. The complete variable domain, with remaining parts taken from reference TRBV7-2 and TRBJ1-3, reads GAGVSQSPSNKVTEKGKDVELRCDPISGHTALYWYRQSLGQGLEFLIYFQGNSAPDKSGLPSDRFSAERTGGSVSTLTIQRTQQEDSAVYLCASTAQGFSGNTIYFGEGSWLTVV.

The chain has TRBV19 and TRBJ2-2; 9 bases match TRBD1. The CDR3 is made up of 15 amino acids. Germline-derived CDR1 and CDR2 are LNHDA and SQIVND (reference sequence). V shed 6 bases and J 4 bases; nucleotides not matched to a gene: 6. The CDR3 DNA is TGTGCCAGTAGACAACAGGGGGCGCGCACCGGGGAGCTGTTTTTT. Translation gives CASRQQGARTGELFF.

The gene calls are TRBV10-3 and TRBJ1-6, with 10 bases lining up with TRBD1. V dropped 3 bases and J dropped 8; count of bases not matched to a gene: 4. The germline V gene has CDR1 ENHRY and CDR2 SYGVKD. The CDR3 runs to 15 residues. The CDR3 DNA is TGTGCCATCAGTGACGAGGACAGGGGGGATTCACCCCTCCACTTT. Protein sequence: CAISDEDRGDSPLHF.

The chain uses TRBV6-7 and TRBJ2-6; TRBD1 matches at 9 bases. TRBV6-7 is annotated as an ORF whose role is uncertain. Losses at the gene ends were 5 bases for V and 2 bases for J; bases not matched to a gene: 13. CDR3 length: 19 residues. CDR3 residues: CASSTGWDREKAGANVLTF. The CDR3 DNA reads as TGTGCCAGCAGTACCGGTTGGGACAGGGAGAAGGCTGGGGCCAACGTCCTGACTTTC.

This clone was counted once. The chain has TRBV25-1 and TRBJ1-2; D may be TRBD1 (5 bases). From germline, CDR1 is MGHDK and CDR2 SYGVNS. This CDR3 has 13 residues. Between the trimmed V and J ends, which lost 4 bases and 3 bases, there was a span of 9 bases. CDR3 in DNA: TGTGCCAGCAGTGCCGGACACCACTATGGCTACACCTTC. Amino acids: CASSAGHHYGYTF.

The J gene is TRBJ1-2, the V gene TRBV19; a weak D match, TRBD1 (6 bases). V was shortened by 4 bases and J by 1 base, with 19 bases between the two germline ends. The CDR3 loop spans 17 amino acids. Per germline, CDR1 LNHDA and CDR2 SQIVND (reference sequence). The CDR3 reads CASSKDSLLNVNYGYTF. In DNA form, the CDR3 reads TGTGCCAGTAGTAAGGACAGCCTACTCAACGTTAACTATGGCTACACCTTC.

The chain couples TRBV6-5 to TRBJ2-4; D gene ambiguous. The germline V gene has CDR1 MNHEY and CDR2 SVGAGI. V lost 6 bases and J 2 bases, leaving 8 bases between the germline ends. This CDR3 contains 13 residues. The DNA of the CDR3 is TGTGCCAGCAGCCCCCCCACCAAAAACATTCAGTACTTC. Protein product: CASSPPTKNIQYF.

This clone occurred a few times. CDR3 residues: CASSIDRTNQPQHF. The DNA of the CDR3 is TGTGCCAGCAGCATTGACAGGACCAATCAGCCCCAGCATTTT. This chain links TRBV7-2 with TRBJ1-5; D is possibly TRBD1 (6 bases). Germline assignment: CDR1 SGHTA and CDR2 FQGNSA. Trimming took off 5 bases at V and 3 bases at J, with 11 bases between the two ends. The CDR3 loop spans 14 amino acids.